This T cell receptor (beta chain) is drawn from a study of Graves' ophthalmopathy and Graves' hyperthyroidism. Scientists amplified the TCR beta CDR3 regions from RNA transcripts. HTBI-primed first-round RT-PCR preceded second-round multiplex PCR. TCRdb redid the calling of the multiplex PCR reads with MiXCR, one entry per CDR3 protein. The sample contains 200,000 to 250,000 distinct CDR3 sequences, approximately 21% of which appear only once. Exclusion criteria comprised other autoimmune diseases, uncontrolled infections, pregnancy or lactation in patients. Ten or more counts support this clonotype. Germline CDR1 SQVTM, CDR2 ANQGSEA. V shed 4 bases and J shed 1 base, with 8 bases lying between them. This CDR3 is built from 12 residues.

The rearrangement joins TRBV29-1 to TRBJ2-7; D might be TRBD1 (5 bases). The receptor was isolated from a woman between 50 and 59 years old with Graves' ophthalmopathy. Sequencing was performed on peripheral blood. The CDR3 region is CSVAGQSYEQYF. CDR3 coding DNA: TGCAGCGTTGCTGGACAATCCTACGAGCAGTACTTC.